This TCR beta chain emerged from a study of identical twins. General study points: Fewer insertions marked abundant cord blood beta clonotypes; young adult naive trended weakly, memory not at all. Researchers reported excess low generation probability among twin-shared out-of-frame alpha sequences.

MiXCR was run by TCRdb on the 5' RACE reads, yielding one entry per CDR3 protein. In the table there are under 350,000 distinct CDR3 sequences, over 8.5% of which are singletons. Only a few counts were recorded for this clonotype. As yet, its antigen is unknown. Germline values: CDR1 SGHTA, CDR2 FQGNSA. Trimming pared 1 base from V and 5 bases from J, leaving 8 bases between. CDR3 size: 14 residues. These data also formed part of another study, on yellow fever vaccine responses in identical twins.

This chain connects TRBV7-2 to TRBJ2-2, with D possibly being TRBD1 (5 bases). The sequence was obtained from a young woman in good health. The sample comprised CD8+ T cells sorted from blood. CDR3 protein: CASSLGGETGELFF. CDR3 in DNA: TGTGCCAGCAGCTTAGGGGGCGAGACCGGGGAGCTGTTTTTT.